This T cell receptor (beta chain) was captured in a study of cytomegalovirus exposure and HLA in healthy donors. The V end lost 2 bases, the J end lost 0 bases, and 17 bases lay between the germline ends. Per the germline V gene, CDR1 is SNHLY and CDR2 is FYNNEI. The CDR3 length is 18 residues. The PCR used 60 Vbeta and 13 Jbeta primers. The repertoire was sequenced with immunoSEQ multiplex PCR; TCRdb's copy has only in-frame clones and lacks some. Seen here are 150,000 or so clones, about 74% observed once, and the top ten hold 4%. The sequencing input was PBMCs. The receptor was isolated from a woman aged 35 to 49 in good health and CMV-seronegative. This sequence joins TRBV2 and TRBJ2-1; maybe TRBD1 (5 bases). In nucleotides, the CDR3 is TGTGCCAGCAGTGAACAGGGCAGTGGGGCCCCCTCCTACAATGAGCAGTTCTTC. Translation: CASSEQGSGAPSYNEQFF.